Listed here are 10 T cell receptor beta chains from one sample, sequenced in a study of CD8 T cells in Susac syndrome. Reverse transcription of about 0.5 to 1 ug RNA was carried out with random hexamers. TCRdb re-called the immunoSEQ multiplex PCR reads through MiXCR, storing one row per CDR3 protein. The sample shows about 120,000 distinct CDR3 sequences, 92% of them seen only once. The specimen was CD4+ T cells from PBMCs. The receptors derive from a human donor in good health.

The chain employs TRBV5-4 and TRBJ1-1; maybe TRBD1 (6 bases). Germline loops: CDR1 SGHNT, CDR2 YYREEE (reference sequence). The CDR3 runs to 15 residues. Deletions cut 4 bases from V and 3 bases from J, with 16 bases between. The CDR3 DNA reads TGTGCCAGCAGCGGCCGGGAGCCAGGGGACACTGAAGCTTTCTTT. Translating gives CASSGREPGDTEAFF.

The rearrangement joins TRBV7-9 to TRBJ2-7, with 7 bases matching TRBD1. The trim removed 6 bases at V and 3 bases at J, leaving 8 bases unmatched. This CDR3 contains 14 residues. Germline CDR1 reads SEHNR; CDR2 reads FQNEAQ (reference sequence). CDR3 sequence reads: CASSRRDSFYEQYF. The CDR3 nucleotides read TGTGCCAGCAGTCGCCGGGACAGTTTCTACGAGCAGTACTTC.

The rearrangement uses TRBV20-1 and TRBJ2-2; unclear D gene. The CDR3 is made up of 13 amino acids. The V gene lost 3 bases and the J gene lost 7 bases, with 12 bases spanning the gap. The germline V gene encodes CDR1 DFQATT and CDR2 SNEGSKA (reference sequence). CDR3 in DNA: TGCAGTGCTAGGGCGGACCCCCACGGGGAGCTGTTTTTT. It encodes CSARADPHGELFF.

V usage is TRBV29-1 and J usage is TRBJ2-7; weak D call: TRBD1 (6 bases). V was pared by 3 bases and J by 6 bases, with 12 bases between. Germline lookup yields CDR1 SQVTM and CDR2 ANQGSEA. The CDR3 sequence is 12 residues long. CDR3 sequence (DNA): TGCAGCGTTGACGAGGGGGTGGGCGAGCAGTACTTC. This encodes CSVDEGVGEQYF.

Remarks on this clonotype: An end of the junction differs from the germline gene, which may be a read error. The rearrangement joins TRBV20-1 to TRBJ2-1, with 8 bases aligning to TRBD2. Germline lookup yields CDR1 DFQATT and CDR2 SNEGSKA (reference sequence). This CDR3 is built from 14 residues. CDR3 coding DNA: TGCAGTGCTCGAGACCCAGTAGCGGGGAGTGAGCAGTTCTTC. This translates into CSARDPVAGSEQFF.

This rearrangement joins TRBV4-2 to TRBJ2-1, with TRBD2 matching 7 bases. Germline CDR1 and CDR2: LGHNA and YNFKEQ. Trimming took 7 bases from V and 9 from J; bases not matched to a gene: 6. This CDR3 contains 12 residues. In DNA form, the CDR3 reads TGTGCCAGCACCCACCCGGGAGGTGAGCAGTTCTTC. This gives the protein CASTHPGGEQFF.

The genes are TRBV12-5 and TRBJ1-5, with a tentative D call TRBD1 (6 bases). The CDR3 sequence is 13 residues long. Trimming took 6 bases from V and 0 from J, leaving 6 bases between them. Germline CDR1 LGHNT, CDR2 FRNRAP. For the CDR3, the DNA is TGTGCTAGTGGGGACAGTAGCAATCAGCCCCAGCATTTT. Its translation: CASGDSSNQPQHF.

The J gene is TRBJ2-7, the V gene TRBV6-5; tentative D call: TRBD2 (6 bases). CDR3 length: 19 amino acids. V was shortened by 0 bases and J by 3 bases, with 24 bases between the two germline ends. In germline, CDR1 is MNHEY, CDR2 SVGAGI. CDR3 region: CASSYSNARLGKRIYEQYF. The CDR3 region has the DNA TGTGCCAGCAGTTACTCGAACGCCCGACTAGGGAAAAGGATCTACGAGCAGTACTTC.

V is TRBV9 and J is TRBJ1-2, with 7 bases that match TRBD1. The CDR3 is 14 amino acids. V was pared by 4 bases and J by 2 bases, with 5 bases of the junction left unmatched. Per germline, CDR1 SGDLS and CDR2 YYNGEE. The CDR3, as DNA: TGTGCCAGCAGCCGGGACAGTCCCAACTATGGCTACACCTTC. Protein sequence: CASSRDSPNYGYTF.

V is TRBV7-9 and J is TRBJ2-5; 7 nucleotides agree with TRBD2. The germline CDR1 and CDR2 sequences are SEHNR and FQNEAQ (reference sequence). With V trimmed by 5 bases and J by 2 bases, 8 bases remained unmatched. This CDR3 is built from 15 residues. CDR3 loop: CASSPPGGRQETQYF. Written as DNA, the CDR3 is TGTGCCAGCAGCCCGCCGGGGGGTCGGCAAGAGACCCAGTACTTC.